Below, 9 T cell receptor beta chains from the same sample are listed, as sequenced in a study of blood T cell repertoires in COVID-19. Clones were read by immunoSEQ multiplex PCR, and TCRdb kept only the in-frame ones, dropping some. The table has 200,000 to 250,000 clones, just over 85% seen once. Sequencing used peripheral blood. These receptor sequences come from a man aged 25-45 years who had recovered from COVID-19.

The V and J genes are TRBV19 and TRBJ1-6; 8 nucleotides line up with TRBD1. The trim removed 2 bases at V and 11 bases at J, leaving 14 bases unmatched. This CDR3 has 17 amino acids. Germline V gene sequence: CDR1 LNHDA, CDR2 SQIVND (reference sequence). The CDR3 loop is CASSITVRGPLRTPLHF. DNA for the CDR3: TGTGCCAGTAGTATAACGGTCAGGGGGCCACTCAGGACACCCCTCCACTTT.

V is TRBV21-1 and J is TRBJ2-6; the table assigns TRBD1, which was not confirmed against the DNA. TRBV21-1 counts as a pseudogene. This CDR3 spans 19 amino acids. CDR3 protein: CASSKAVNRGDSGANVLTF. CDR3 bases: TGTGCCAGCAGCAAAGCAGTAAACAGGGGAGACTCTGGGGCCAACGTCCTGACTTTC.

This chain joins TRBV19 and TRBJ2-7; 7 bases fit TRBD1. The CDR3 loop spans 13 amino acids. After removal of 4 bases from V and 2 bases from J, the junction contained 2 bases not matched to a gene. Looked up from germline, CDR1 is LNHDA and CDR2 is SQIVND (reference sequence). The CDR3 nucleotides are TGTGCCAGTAGTAGGGACAGAGCCTACGAGCAGTACTTC. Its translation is CASSRDRAYEQYF.

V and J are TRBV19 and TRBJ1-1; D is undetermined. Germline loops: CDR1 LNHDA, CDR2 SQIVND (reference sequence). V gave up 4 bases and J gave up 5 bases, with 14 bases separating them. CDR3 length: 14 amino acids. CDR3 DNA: TGTGCCAGTAGTAATTCATCTAGGAGAACTGAAGCTTTCTTT. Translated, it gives CASSNSSRRTEAFF.

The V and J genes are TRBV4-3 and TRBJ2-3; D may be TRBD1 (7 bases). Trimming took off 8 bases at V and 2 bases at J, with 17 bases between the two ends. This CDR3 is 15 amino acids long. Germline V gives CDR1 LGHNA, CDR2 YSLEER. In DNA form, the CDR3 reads TGCGCCAGCGGAACCGCGGGACAGACCACAGATACGCAGTATTTT. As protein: CASGTAGQTTDTQYF.

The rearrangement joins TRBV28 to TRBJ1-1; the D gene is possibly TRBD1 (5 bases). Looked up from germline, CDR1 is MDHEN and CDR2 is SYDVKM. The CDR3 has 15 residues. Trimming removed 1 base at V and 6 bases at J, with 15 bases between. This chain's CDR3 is CASSLLLGRAPEAFF. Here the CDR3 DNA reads TGTGCCAGCAGTTTATTGTTGGGCAGGGCCCCTGAAGCTTTCTTT.

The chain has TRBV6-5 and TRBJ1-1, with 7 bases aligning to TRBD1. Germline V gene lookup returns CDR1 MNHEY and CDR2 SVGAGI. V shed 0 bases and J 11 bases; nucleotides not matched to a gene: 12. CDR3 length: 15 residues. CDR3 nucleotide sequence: TGTGCCAGCAGTTACTCGGGTAGGGGGCTCGTTAGGGCTTTCTTT. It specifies CASSYSGRGLVRAFF.

The CDR3 reads CASSSEVMATEAFF. DNA of the CDR3: TGTGCCAGCAGCTCAGAAGTGATGGCCACTGAAGCTTTCTTT. The chain uses TRBV5-4 and TRBJ1-1, with unresolved D. Germline CDR1 is SGHNT and CDR2 is YYREEE (reference sequence). The ends were cut back, 3 bases at V and 4 bases at J, with 13 bases in the middle. The CDR3 is 14 residues long. Filled out from reference TRBV5-4 and TRBJ1-1, the complete variable domain reads ETGVTQSPTHLIKTRGQQVTLRCSSQSGHNTVSWYQQALGQGPQFIFQYYREEENGRGNFPPRFSGLQFPNYSSELNVNALELDDSALYLCASSSEVMATEAFFGQGTRLTVV.

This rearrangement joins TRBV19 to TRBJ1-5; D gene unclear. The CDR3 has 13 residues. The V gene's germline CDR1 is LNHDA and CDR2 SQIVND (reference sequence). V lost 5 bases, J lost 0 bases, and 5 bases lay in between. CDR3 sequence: CASSAYSNQPQHF. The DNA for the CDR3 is TGTGCCAGTAGTGCCTATAGCAATCAGCCCCAGCATTTT.